These T cell receptor beta chains were read from a single sample in a study of T cell responses to AZD1222 COVID-19 vaccine. Assay: immunoSEQ multiplex PCR; the TCRdb copy retains only in-frame clones and omits some. This sample has approximately 89,000 clones, with nearly 90% found just once. The sample here was peripheral blood, taken on day 0 of AZD1222 vaccination. Every receptor here comes from an adult in good health. CDR3s include the opening cysteine and the closing phenylalanine or tryptophan. The D gene is left open where the match is weak. Some rows mark clone size as missing; the rest say once, few, many or name a class of expanded clone.

d_call,clone_size,v_call,j_call,cdr3_nt,cdr3_aa
.,.,TRBV27,TRBJ1-2,TGTGCCAGCAGTTTAAGGGAGAACTATGGCTACACCTTC,CASSLRENYGYTF
TRBD1,few,TRBV4-1,TRBJ1-1,TGCGCCAGCAGCCAAGAAAAGGACAGGGGGACCTTGAACACTGAAGCTTTCTTT,CASSQEKDRGTLNTEAFF
.,.,TRBV27,TRBJ2-3,TGTGCCAGAAGAACAGGGCTGATATCCACAGATACGCAGTATTTT,CARRTGLISTDTQYF
.,.,TRBV5-1,TRBJ2-6,TGCGCCAGCAGCTTGGCAGGGACTGGGGCCAACGTCCTGACTTTC,CASSLAGTGANVLTF
TRBD1,.,TRBV9,TRBJ1-4,TGTGCCAGCAGCCCCCGACAGGGGGAGGATGAAAAACTGTTTTTT,CASSPRQGEDEKLFF
.,.,TRBV19,TRBJ1-6,TGTGCCAGTAGTATACGAGGGTTTGATTCACCCCTCCACTTT,CASSIRGFDSPLHF
.,few,TRBV5-1,TRBJ1-2,TGCGCCAGCAGAGAGGCTGGGGCGTTGGACTATGGCTACACCTTC,CASREAGALDYGYTF
TRBD1,.,TRBV19,TRBJ1-3,TGTGCCAGTAGTATGTCTCCGGGACAGGTTACCAAAGCCTCTGGAAACACCATATATTTT,CASSMSPGQVTKASGNTIYF
TRBD1,.,TRBV5-1,TRBJ1-2,TGCGCCAGCAGCTTGTGGACGGGACAGGGGGCTTTGAACTATGGCTACACCTTC,CASSLWTGQGALNYGYTF
.,.,TRBV5-1,TRBJ1-1,TGCGCCAGCAGCTTGGATGGGGTGAACACTGAAGCTTTCTTT,CASSLDGVNTEAFF
.,.,TRBV12-5,TRBJ1-6,TGTGCTAGTGGTTTGGGGGGCTCCTATAATTCACCCCTCCACTTT,CASGLGGSYNSPLHF
.,.,TRBV9,TRBJ1-4,TGTGCCAGCAGCGGGGGGACTAATGAAAAACTGTTTTTT,CASSGGTNEKLFF
.,.,TRBV10-3,TRBJ1-3,TGTGCCATCAGGTCAGGGGCCCCAAACCGTCTAGGAAACACCATATATTTT,CAIRSGAPNRLGNTIYF
.,once,TRBV6-6,TRBJ2-7,TGTGCCAGCAGTTACTCGGCGGCCCAATTCTCCTACGAGCAGTACTTC,CASSYSAAQFSYEQYF
.,.,TRBV2,TRBJ2-2,TGTGCCAGCAAACAAGGGGCCGGGGAGCTGTTTTTT,CASKQGAGELFF
TRBD2,.,TRBV9,TRBJ2-2,TGTGCCAGCAGCCACCGGACTAGCGGGGGGGGGCCCACCGGGGAGCTGTTTTTT,CASSHRTSGGGPTGELFF
.,few,TRBV19,TRBJ1-6,TGTGCCAGTAGTATTGGGGCGGGGAGCTCCTATAATTCACCCCTCCACTTT,CASSIGAGSSYNSPLHF
TRBD1,.,TRBV2,TRBJ1-1,TGTGCCAGCAGTTGGGACAGGATGAACACTGAAGCTTTCTTT,CASSWDRMNTEAFF
.,.,TRBV7-2,TRBJ1-3,TGTGCCAGCAGCTTAGGCCGGCCCGGAAACACCATATATTTT,CASSLGRPGNTIYF
.,.,TRBV10-1,TRBJ1-1,TGCGCCAGCAGTGAGTCGTTGAACACTGAAGCTTTCTTT,CASSESLNTEAFF
.,.,TRBV10-3,TRBJ1-2,TGTGCCATCAGTGATCTAGGTGGCGGTGATGGCTACACCTTC,CAISDLGGGDGYTF
.,.,TRBV19,TRBJ1-2,TGTGCCAGTAGCCCCCTCCTCGCAGGAAGCTATGGCTACACCTTC,CASSPLLAGSYGYTF
TRBD1,.,TRBV3-1/TRBV3-2,TRBJ2-2,TGTGCCAGCAGCCAGTTAGGGGGCAGGGGCACCGGGGAGCTGTTTTTT,CASSQLGGRGTGELFF
TRBD1,.,TRBV5-4,TRBJ1-6,TGTGCCAGCAGCCCCTCGGGACAGGGATCTTCACCCCTCCACTTT,CASSPSGQGSSPLHF
TRBD1,.,TRBV2,TRBJ2-7,TGTGCCAGCAGGAACGACAGGGACGCCTACGAGCAGTACTTC,CASRNDRDAYEQYF
TRBD1,.,TRBV19,TRBJ1-6,TGTGCCAGTAGTCACGGGACAGAGAATTCACCCCTCCACTTT,CASSHGTENSPLHF
.,.,TRBV5-1,TRBJ1-5,TGCGCCAGCAGTCGGACAGTCGGACAGCCCCAGCATTTT,CASSRTVGQPQHF
.,.,TRBV10-1,TRBJ1-1,TGCGAGCCCCGGACAGAAACGGCGAACACTGAAGCTTTCTTT,CEPRTETANTEAFF
TRBD2,.,TRBV6-5,TRBJ2-3,TGTGCCAGCAGTTATCTAGCGGGGGGGACAGATACGCAGTATTTT,CASSYLAGGTDTQYF
TRBD2,.,TRBV29-1,TRBJ2-3,TGCAGCGTTGAAGGGAGCGGGGCGACAGATACGCAGTATTTT,CSVEGSGATDTQYF
TRBD1,.,TRBV2,TRBJ2-7,TGTGCCAGCAGTGGTGGGACAGGGCGTGAGCAGTACTTC,CASSGGTGREQYF
.,.,TRBV18,TRBJ1-1,TGTGCCAGCTCACCAGGGTGGAACACTGAAGCTTTCTTT,CASSPGWNTEAFF
.,.,TRBV30,TRBJ1-3,TGTGCCTGGAGTGATGTATCAGGGAACTCTGGAAACACCATATATTTT,CAWSDVSGNSGNTIYF
TRBD1,.,TRBV5-1,TRBJ2-5,TGCGCCAGCAGCGCTGCCCCCCCGACAGGGGGGAGGGAGACCCAGTACTTC,CASSAAPPTGGRETQYF
.,.,TRBV19,TRBJ2-6,TGTGCCAGTAGTAAACAGCTTAATGCTGGGGCCAACGTCCTGACTTTC,CASSKQLNAGANVLTF
.,.,TRBV2,TRBJ2-3,TGTGCCAGCAGTGCTCGACAGTCTAGCACAGATACGCAGTATTTT,CASSARQSSTDTQYF
.,.,TRBV19,TRBJ2-7,TGTGCCAGTAGGAGATCGATTACGGGCTACGAGCAGTACTTC,CASRRSITGYEQYF
TRBD1,.,TRBV4-3,TRBJ1-2,TGCGCCAGCAGCCTTCGGACAGGGAACTTCAACTATGGCTACACCTTC,CASSLRTGNFNYGYTF
.,.,TRBV3-1/TRBV3-2,TRBJ1-5,TGTGCCAGCAGCCGGCAGGGCAGCAATCAGCCCCAGCATTTT,CASSRQGSNQPQHF
.,.,TRBV29-1,TRBJ2-2,TGCAGCGTTTCCGACACCGGGGAGCTGTTTTTT,CSVSDTGELFF
.,.,TRBV6-5,TRBJ2-7,TGTGCCAGCGAAAACAGGGCCGGGGCCTACGAGCAGTACTTC,CASENRAGAYEQYF
.,.,TRBV5-4,TRBJ2-2,TGTGCCAGCAGCTTGGCAGGGAGTAGCACCGGGGAGCTGTTTTTT,CASSLAGSSTGELFF
.,.,TRBV12-5,TRBJ1-2,TGTGCTAGTGGTTTGTCAGTGGGGGGCTACACCTTC,CASGLSVGGYTF
.,.,TRBV13,TRBJ1-1,TGTGCCAGCAGCTTAATCCGGACTGAAGCTTTCTTT,CASSLIRTEAFF
TRBD2,.,TRBV5-6,TRBJ2-2,TGTGCCAGCAGACCAGCGGGGGGGCCCGGGGAGCTGTTTTTT,CASRPAGGPGELFF
TRBD1,.,TRBV5-1,TRBJ2-3,TGCGCCAGCAGCTTTCAGGGGGCCACAGATACGCAGTATTTT,CASSFQGATDTQYF
.,.,TRBV18,TRBJ2-5,TGTGCCAGCTCACCGCGGGGCCAAGAGACCCAGTACTTC,CASSPRGQETQYF
.,.,TRBV18,TRBJ2-6,TGTGCCAGCTCACGAAACAGGATCTCTGGGGCCAACGTCCTGACTTTC,CASSRNRISGANVLTF
.,.,TRBV25-1,TRBJ1-5,TGTGCCAGCAGTGAAAGCGGGGGACGGAGGGTCCAGCATTTT,CASSESGGRRVQHF
.,.,TRBV5-1,TRBJ2-2,TGCGCCAGCAGCTTGTTGGGGCTGGGCACCGGGGAGCTGTTTTTT,CASSLLGLGTGELFF
.,few,TRBV19,TRBJ2-7,TGTGCCAGTAGTATCGGAGGGGCTAGGGACGACGAGCAGTACTTC,CASSIGGARDDEQYF
.,once,TRBV6-5,TRBJ1-6,TGTGCCAGCGCACAGGCCCGCAATTCACCCCTCCACTTT,CASAQARNSPLHF
TRBD2,once,TRBV9,TRBJ2-7,TGTGCCAGCAGCGTAGTAGGTCTAGCGGGGGGCCCCTCCTACGAGCAGTACTTC,CASSVVGLAGGPSYEQYF
.,.,TRBV7-8,TRBJ1-6,TGTGCCAGCAATACGGGGGCAGGCTCACCCCTCCACTTT,CASNTGAGSPLHF
TRBD1,.,TRBV5-1,TRBJ1-6,TGCGCCAGCAGCACTCGGACAGGAGGTTCCTCCTATAATTCACCCCTCCACTTT,CASSTRTGGSSYNSPLHF
.,.,TRBV3-1/TRBV3-2,TRBJ2-6,TGTGCCAGCAGCCAAGTCTCCGGCTCTGGGGCCAACGTCCTGACTTTC,CASSQVSGSGANVLTF
.,.,TRBV19,TRBJ2-1,TGTGCCAGTAGTACGGTAGATGAGCAGTTCTTC,CASSTVDEQFF